These 12 T cell receptor beta chains were sequenced from one sample in a study of PD-1 blockade in classical Hodgkin lymphoma. TCRdb keeps only in-frame clones here, not all; method: immunoSEQ multiplex PCR. The data contain 90,000 or so clones, around 90% of them singletons. All the patients suffered relapse after autologous stem cell transplantation, and brentuximab vedotin exposure differed. This specimen was peripheral blood mononuclear cells (PBMCs), taken before the second cycle of nivolumab. Receptor source: a human donor with classical Hodgkin lymphoma.

This clone was picked up one time. The chain combines TRBV29-1 with TRBJ1-2; no reliable D call. The CDR3 contains 13 residues. V gave up 3 bases and J gave up 5 bases, with 13 bases separating them. CDR1 and CDR2 (germline): SQVTM, ANQGSEA. CDR3 sequence reads: CSVEGLNVYGYTF. CDR3 DNA sequence: TGCAGCGTTGAGGGCCTGAATGTATATGGCTACACCTTC.

The chain combines TRBV4-1 with TRBJ2-1; 9 positions match TRBD2. Losses at the gene ends were 5 bases for V and 9 bases for J; bases not matched to a gene: 11. This CDR3 has 15 residues. CDR1 and CDR2 from the germline V gene are MGHRA and YSYEKL. The CDR3 DNA reads TGCGCCAGCAGCTCGGACGGGACTAGCATTGGTGAGCAGTTCTTC. Translation: CASSSDGTSIGEQFF.

The V gene is TRBV29-1, the J gene TRBJ2-1; D uncertain. The CDR3 covers 13 residues. Between the trimmed V and J ends, which lost 4 bases and 2 bases, there was a span of 9 bases. Germline V CDR1 and CDR2: SQVTM, ANQGSEA. CDR3 bases: TGCAGCGTTGTGGCCAGAACCTACAATGAGCAGTTCTTC. Residues: CSVVARTYNEQFF.

CDR3 in amino acids: CASRRGVDTQYF. The CDR3, as DNA: TGTGCCAGCAGAAGAGGGGTAGATACGCAGTATTTT. The V gene is TRBV7-2, the J gene TRBJ2-3, with D tentatively TRBD1 or TRBD2 (5 bases each). CDR1 and CDR2 from the germline V gene are SGHTA and FQGNSA. There are 12 residues in the CDR3. V was clipped by 6 bases and J by 5 bases, with 9 bases between them. Full variable domain (remainder filled in from reference TRBV7-2 and TRBJ2-3): GAGVSQSPSNKVTEKGKDVELRCDPISGHTALYWYRQSLGQGLEFLIYFQGNSAPDKSGLPSDRFSAERTGGSVSTLTIQRTQQEDSAVYLCASRRGVDTQYFGPGTRLTVL.

This chain links TRBV5-1 with TRBJ2-7; 9 bases match TRBD1. This CDR3 contains 15 residues. Germline V gene sequence: CDR1 SGHRS, CDR2 YFSETQ. V was clipped by 4 bases and J by 2 bases; unmatched bases: 7. CDR3 residues: CASSPGTGTTYEQYF. The CDR3 bases are TGCGCCAGCAGCCCCGGGACAGGGACGACCTACGAGCAGTACTTC.

The chain couples TRBV7-2 to TRBJ2-1, with D maybe TRBD1 (6 bases). Germline CDR1 and CDR2: SGHTA and FQGNSA. The CDR3 contains 16 residues. Trimming removed 5 bases at V and 3 bases at J, with 17 bases between. The CDR3 loop is CASSPQGLKDYNEQFF. The CDR3 DNA sequence: TGTGCCAGCAGCCCACAGGGATTGAAAGACTACAATGAGCAGTTCTTC.

This clone was found once. Sequence at one end of the junction differs from germline and may be a read error. The chain combines TRBV9 with TRBJ1-1; possibly TRBD1 for D (5 bases). Looked up from germline, CDR1 is SGDLS and CDR2 is YYNGEE. The CDR3 has 11 amino acids. CDR3 protein: CASSVEGVVVF. The CDR3 nucleotides read TGTGCCAGCAGCGTAGAAGGGGTTGTGGTCTTT.

The rearrangement joins TRBV18 to TRBJ1-5; tentatively, D is TRBD1 (5 bases). Germline loops: CDR1 KGHSH, CDR2 LQKENI. The length of the CDR3 is 14 residues. V was clipped by 8 bases and J by 7 bases, with 18 bases between them. As DNA, the CDR3 is TGTGCCAGCATTTTAACAACAGGTAACCAGCCCCAGCATTTT. Its translation: CASILTTGNQPQHF.

The rearrangement joins TRBV6-1 to TRBJ2-1; 10 bases fit TRBD2. The ends lost 4 bases at V and 6 bases at J; junction bases unmatched: 15. Germline CDR1 and CDR2: MNHNS and SASEGT. CDR3 length equals 18 residues. Written as DNA, the CDR3 is TGTGCCAGCAGTGTTATAGCGGGAGGCAACCCTATTACCAATGAGCAGTTCTTC. Residues: CASSVIAGGNPITNEQFF.

The chain carries TRBV4-1 and TRBJ2-7, with D perhaps matching TRBD1 (6 bases). V was trimmed by 5 bases and J by 1 base, leaving 12 bases between them. The CDR3 length is 14 residues. Germline CDR1 MGHRA, CDR2 YSYEKL. The DNA for the CDR3 is TGCGCCAGCAGCTGGACAGAGTCTTCCTACGAGCAGTACTTC. As protein: CASSWTESSYEQYF.

A few counts support this clone. The chain recombines TRBV28 with TRBJ1-1; D is perhaps TRBD1 (5 bases). The V gene's germline CDR1 is MDHEN and CDR2 SYDVKM. The V and J ends lost 2 bases and 5 bases respectively, with 9 bases between them. CDR3 length: 13 residues. The CDR3 DNA is TGTGCCAGCAGTTTAGCCAGGGAGACTGAAGCTTTCTTT. Protein product: CASSLARETEAFF.

The chain combines TRBV27 with TRBJ2-7, with 8 bases fitting TRBD2. The CDR3 covers 15 residues. The J segment lost 0 bases and the V segment lost 5 bases, leaving 6 bases of the junction unmatched. The germline CDR1 and CDR2 sequences are MNHEY and SMNVEV (reference sequence). The CDR3 DNA reads as TGTGCCAGCAGTACCCTGAGCGGGAGCTCCTACGAGCAGTACTTC. Translating it yields CASSTLSGSSYEQYF.